The present TCR beta chain was sequenced within a study of T-cell memory formation after mild COVID-19. The overall study: TCR clusters were mostly confined to one donor each. Overall study findings and caveats: What remained unconfirmed was the SARS-CoV-2 specificity of second-wave clones peaking on day 37. Memory from before infection featured some responding clones, which suggests cross-reactive memory joined.

Notes on this clonotype: Its specificity is not known.

CDR3 length: 13 amino acids. Germline assignment: CDR1 MNHNS and CDR2 SASEGT. V dropped 8 bases and J dropped 0 bases, with 10 bases sitting between them. TCRdb analysed the 5' RACE reads with MiXCR anew, one entry per CDR3 protein. There are about 200,000 distinct CDR3 sequences in the sample; around 9.1% occur only once, and 3% to 4% lies in the top ten. The sequence came from a man younger than 30 who had mild COVID-19 (a few samples of this study predate the infection). Cell type and time point are not known. The V gene is TRBV6-1, the J gene TRBJ1-2, with a weak D call TRBD1 (5 bases). Source material: PBMCs or a T cell subset sorted from them (not recorded which). CDR3 in DNA: TGTGCCAGCCGTACGACAGCTAACTATGGCTACACCTTC. Its protein product is CASRTTANYGYTF.